The sequence of this T cell receptor (beta chain) was determined in a study of memory CD4+ T cells and cytomegalovirus serostatus. Study overall: Donors were healthy Belgian adults, 9 or 10 CMV seropositive and approximately 23 seronegative.

Single viable CD3+CD4+CD8-CD45RO+ cells were sorted as the memory CD4+ T cells. Regarding the study as a whole: Median bootstrapped AUC for CMV status was about 0.94 originally, about 0.9 US-trained. The CMV-associated TCR signature appears largely within the CD4+ memory repertoire. Of 150 to 200 reported CMV TCRbeta sequences, around 63 were found in memory CD4+ repertoires.

TCRdb's copy holds only in-frame clones and misses some; the assay was immunoSEQ multiplex PCR. The table records approximately 56,000 clones, 82% of them present only once. The sample holds a few counts of this clone. Its specificity is unknown. Sequences were obtained from memory CD4+ T cells from blood. This receptor was identified in an adult in good health and CMV-seronegative.

This CDR3 reads CASSRQGWTEAFF. DNA of the CDR3: TGTGCCAGCAGCCGACAGGGTTGGACTGAAGCTTTCTTT. The rearrangement joins TRBV6-1 to TRBJ1-1, with 7 bases fitting TRBD1. Germline-derived CDR1 and CDR2 are MNHNS and SASEGT. This CDR3 spans 13 amino acids. The V gene end was trimmed by 6 bases and the J gene end by 5 bases; junction bases not matched to a gene: 6.